This record covers a single T cell receptor beta chain. Ten or more counts support this clonotype. Its binding antigen is unknown. No base-level quality is on record; no much larger clone is a single base apart. The data were taken from a study of neurological immune-mediated disorders (dated by TCRdb to the late 2010s). Context from the whole study: Using UMI-based sequencing, the study compared peripheral blood TCR-beta repertoires from patients with HTLV-I-associated myelopathy (HAM/TSP), patients with multiple sclerosis, and healthy controls. The cohort comprised 65 to 75 subjects: around 15 HAM/TSP patients, some 35 multiple sclerosis patients and about 20 healthy controls. The roughly 110 TCR-beta libraries covered PBMC samples along with longitudinal samples, technical triplicates, and paired sorted CD4+ and CD8+ T-cell subsets. Paper-wide results and their limitations: Across subjects, expanded clones never shared an identical CDR3 amino acid sequence, which suggests that the TCR-beta repertoires in every group were private. TCR clonal expansion was highest in HAM/TSP patients and lowest in MS patients, with MS patients falling below even healthy controls.

The V end loses 7 bases and the J end loses 0 bases, and a stretch of 16 bases separates them. CDR1 and CDR2 are drawn from the germline V gene: SGHTA, FQGNSA. Taken from cysteine to phenylalanine, the CDR3 has 16 residues. Of all the DNA, just the CDR3 is kept, 48 bases in frame from base 1. cDNA was synthesized by template-switch 5'RACE using a primer with a 10-nucleotide random unique molecular identifier that tagged each TCR transcript. Every sequencing run covered 15-18 subjects and yielded more than 170 million TCR-beta sequences. The RNeasy kit was used to extract total RNA. Using the KAPA Real-time Library Amplification kit, TCR-beta VDJ regions were amplified with primers for the TCR constant region and the 5'RACE anchor. Sample indexes and Illumina adaptors were added in a first PCR, and a second PCR then increased library yield. After purification with Ampure beads, the TCR product of roughly 650 bp was size-selected on a 2% E-gel SizeSelection system. Before pooling, library quality was checked on a Bioanalyzer, concentration was measured with Qubit, and libraries were quantified with the Kapa Library Quantification kit. Libraries were sequenced paired-end 2 x 150 bp on an Illumina HiSeq 2500. To increase sequence diversity, about 23-32% phiX was spiked into each library pool. For the original study's pipeline: The quality-filtered reads were processed with the UMI-based MiGEC pipeline, whose error correction step removed more than 80% of the raw TCR sequences. IMGT germline references were used for alignment of VDJ genes, and clonotypes were defined by a unique CDR3 amino acid sequence together with V-J genes. VDJtools evaluated clonal expansion, Shannon diversity and CDR3 relatedness (CalcPairwiseDistances, ClusterSamples); CLCbio workbench built phylogenetic trees. Using coefficient-of-variation modelling across technical triplicates, the study counted a clone as expanded if it had at least 8 unique UMIs. The public reads were run again by TCRdb, first through fastp at Q25 and then through MiXCR, and only productive beta chains were kept. Each CDR3 protein appears once, grouped with its most common genes and DNA. The V and J calls were determined by TCRdb, not by the authors. The sample has about 59,000 distinct CDR3 sequences on record, over 9.5% of them singletons. Approximately 12% of the sample is held by the ten biggest clonotypes.

Unsorted PBMC libraries were generated from 2 million PBMCs stored in RNAlater at -80 °C until RNA extraction. Peripheral blood was subjected to Ficoll-Hypaque density gradient centrifugation to isolate PBMCs, which were then cryopreserved in liquid nitrogen. The V and J genes are TRBV7-2 and TRBJ2-1, with the D gene uncertain. The sequence derives from a woman aged 55-69 years with HTLV-1-associated myelopathy (HAM/TSP). Sequenced: PBMCs. The CDR3 protein is CASNPEVESSYNEQFF. The DNA sequence is given as TGTGCCAGCAACCCTGAGGTCGAGTCCTCCTACAATGAGCAGTTCTTC.